The clone carrying this T cell receptor (beta chain) is medium-sized. The sample originates from a study of blood T cell repertoires in COVID-19. Original methodology: By means of reference gene primer amplification, nucleated cell counts were estimated. Here immunoSEQ multiplex PCR was the method, and the copy in TCRdb shows in-frame clones only, minus some. The D gene and trimming were derived from the DNA, and the V and J assignments and clone size from that table. The table records almost 70,000 clones, roughly nine tenths of them present only once. Trimming stripped 0 bases from V and 1 base from J, with 16 bases between. CDR1 is SGHKS, CDR2 YYEKEE, per germline (reference sequence). The CDR3 runs 17 residues.

What was sequenced was peripheral blood. This receptor was identified in a woman in her fifties or sixties with active COVID-19. The rearrangement links TRBV5-5 to TRBJ1-1; maybe TRBD1 (6 bases). CDR3 amino acids: CASSLEDRRIRNTEAFF. As DNA, the CDR3 is TGTGCCAGCAGCTTGGAAGACAGGCGGATTCGGAACACTGAAGCTTTCTTT.